These 32 T cell receptor beta chains were sequenced from one sample in a study of T cells after yellow fever vaccination. TCRdb passed the 5' RACE reads through MiXCR, listing each CDR3 protein once. Among about 300,000 distinct CDR3 sequences listed, less than 9.5% were seen once. Material: CD4+ T cells sorted from PBMCs, obtained 5 days after the yellow fever booster vaccination. The receptors derive from a man between 18 and 35 years old who received the YFV17D yellow fever vaccine.

Many counts were recorded for this clonotype. The V call is TRBV10-3, the J call TRBJ2-2; D assignment may be TRBD1 or TRBD2 (5 bases each). With 4 bases removed from V and 4 bases from J, the gap between germline ends came to 13 bases. Germline V gene data show CDR1 as ENHRY and CDR2 as SYGVKD. CDR3 size: 15 residues. This CDR3 reads CAISGEGRLTGELFF. The CDR3, as DNA: TGTGCCATCAGTGGTGAGGGGCGACTCACCGGGGAGCTGTTTTTT.

The chain links TRBV23-1 to TRBJ2-2, with 7 bases identical to TRBD2. TRBV23-1 is an ORF, with its function uncertain. The CDR3 totals 16 residues. The junction had 7 bases not matched to a gene; V was cut back by 4 bases and J by 2 bases. CDR3 bases: TGCGCCAGCAGTCGCTTCGGGACTATAAACACCGGGGAGCTGTTTTTT. Protein product: CASSRFGTINTGELFF.

This clonotype appeared a few times. The chain combines TRBV12-3 or TRBV12-4 with TRBJ1-1, with D unclear. This CDR3 is built from 12 residues. Trimming stripped 3 bases from V and 7 bases from J, with 9 bases between. CDR3 protein: CASSFGVSEAFF. The CDR3 DNA reads as TGTGCCAGCAGTTTTGGGGTGAGTGAAGCTTTCTTT.

This sequence joins TRBV9 and TRBJ2-3, with D maybe TRBD2 (5 bases). Germline CDR1 reads SGDLS; CDR2 reads YYNGEE. Between the trimmed V and J ends, which lost 4 bases and 10 bases, there was a span of 13 bases. The CDR3 totals 12 residues. The CDR3 region is CASSPQRTAQYF. The CDR3 region has the DNA TGTGCCAGCAGCCCCCAGCGGACCGCGCAGTATTTT.

This clonotype was counted only a few times. The chain uses TRBV20-1 and TRBJ2-5, with 8 nucleotides matching TRBD2. The germline V gene encodes CDR1 DFQATT and CDR2 SNEGSKA (reference sequence). With V trimmed by 8 bases and J by 5 bases, 7 bases remained unmatched. This CDR3 comprises 12 residues. In nucleotides, the CDR3 is TGCAGTACACGGGGGGGCCGGGAGACCCAGTACTTC. Its translation is CSTRGGRETQYF.

The chain combines TRBV7-2 with TRBJ1-2, with 7 bases aligning to TRBD1. Trimming cost V 1 base and J 5 bases; bases outside gene matches: 4. The CDR3 covers 14 residues. Germline V gene lookup returns CDR1 SGHTA and CDR2 FQGNSA. CDR3 amino acids: CASSLVGQEYGYTF. CDR3 nucleotides: TGTGCCAGCAGCTTAGTTGGACAGGAGTATGGCTACACCTTC.

The chain recombines TRBV27 with TRBJ2-5; D gene ambiguous. Germline CDR1 is MNHEY and CDR2 is SMNVEV (reference sequence). The CDR3 is made up of 13 amino acids. V was shortened by 0 bases and J by 5 bases, with 7 bases between the two germline ends. CDR3 DNA: TGTGCCAGCAGTTTATCAGCCTATGAGACCCAGTACTTC. It translates to CASSLSAYETQYF.

This clonotype was counted between two and nine times. This rearrangement joins TRBV9 to TRBJ2-7; a possible D gene is TRBD1 (6 bases). The CDR3 is made up of 15 amino acids. Between the trimmed V and J ends, which lost 0 bases and 0 bases, there was a span of 10 bases. Per germline, CDR1 SGDLS and CDR2 YYNGEE. CDR3 region: CASSVGTGSSYEQYF. CDR3 coding DNA: TGTGCCAGCAGCGTAGGAACAGGGAGCTCCTACGAGCAGTACTTC.

This clonotype was seen a few times. The V gene is TRBV7-9, the J gene TRBJ2-7; 7 bases align to TRBD1. Germline CDR1 SEHNR, CDR2 FQNEAQ (reference sequence). The junction had 4 bases not matched to a gene; V was cut back by 5 bases and J by 3 bases. The CDR3 sequence is 13 residues long. The DNA for the CDR3 is TGTGCCAGCAGCAAAACAGGGGTCTACGAGCAGTACTTC. This sequence encodes CASSKTGVYEQYF.

This clonotype has just a few counts. The CDR3, as DNA: TGTGCCAGCAGCTTAGGGCCCCGGAAACCCCAAGAGACCCAGTACTTC. Translated: CASSLGPRKPQETQYF. This chain joins TRBV7-9 and TRBJ2-5; D is undetermined. Looked up from germline, CDR1 is SEHNR and CDR2 is FQNEAQ (reference sequence). CDR3 length: 16 residues. V was clipped by 1 base and J by 1 base, with 13 bases between them. The whole variable domain, filled in from reference TRBV7-9 and TRBJ2-5, reads DTGVSQNPRHKITKRGQNVTFRCDPISEHNRLYWYRQTLGQGPEFLTYFQNEAQLEKSRLLSDRFSAERPKGSFSTLEIQRTEQGDSAMYLCASSLGPRKPQETQYFGPGTRLLVL.

This clonotype was detected ten times or more. The chain is built from TRBV5-1 and TRBJ2-5; no clear D gene. Per germline, CDR1 SGHRS and CDR2 YFSETQ. The CDR3 spans 14 residues. Trimming shortened V by 4 bases and J by 5 bases, and 15 bases separated the two germline ends. The CDR3 is CASSRADTWETQYF. The CDR3 nucleotides are TGCGCCAGCAGCAGGGCCGACACCTGGGAGACCCAGTACTTC.

A few counts support this clonotype. This chain joins TRBV15 and TRBJ2-7; unclear D gene. Between the trimmed V and J ends, which lost 2 bases and 6 bases, there was a span of 11 bases. CDR1 LNHNV and CDR2 YYDKDF come from the germline V gene (reference sequence). The CDR3 sequence is 13 residues long. The CDR3 region is CATSRHPPGEQYF. In DNA, the CDR3 is TGTGCCACCAGCAGACACCCTCCCGGCGAGCAGTACTTC.

This clonotype appeared a few times. The chain carries TRBV6-2 or TRBV6-3 and TRBJ1-2; no reliable D call. The germline V and J ends were trimmed by 0 bases and 2 bases, with 16 bases remaining between them. Germline CDR1 is MNHEY and CDR2 is SVGEGT. CDR3 length: 17 residues. This CDR3 reads CASSYSAGQSRNYGYTF. The CDR3 region has the DNA TGTGCCAGCAGTTACTCGGCAGGCCAAAGTAGGAACTATGGCTACACCTTC.

This clonotype was seen more than once but under ten times. The V and J genes are TRBV6-6 and TRBJ1-5, with unresolved D. Germline CDR1 is MNHNY and CDR2 is SVGAGI (reference sequence). Trimming left V 5 bases short and J 5 bases short, with 4 bases between. The length of the CDR3 is 11 residues. Written as DNA, the CDR3 is TGTGCCAGCAGTCTCCATCAGCCCCAGCATTTT. Amino acid sequence: CASSLHQPQHF.

This clonotype was counted a few times. The chain combines TRBV18 with TRBJ2-7, with D possibly TRBD1 on 5 matching bases. The CDR3 consists of 14 residues. Germline CDR1 is KGHSH and CDR2 is LQKENI. Trimming took off 2 bases at V and 4 bases at J, with 12 bases between the two ends. The CDR3 loop reads CASSPSQGSYEQYF. The DNA of the CDR3 is TGTGCCAGCTCACCATCGCAGGGCTCGTACGAGCAGTACTTC. Complete variable domain (other parts from reference TRBV18 and TRBJ2-7): NAGVMQNPRHLVRRRGQEARLRCSPMKGHSHVYWYRQLPEEGLKFMVYLQKENIIDESGMPKERFSAEFPKEGPSILRIQQVVRGDSAAYFCASSPSQGSYEQYFGPGTRLTVT.

V is TRBV28 and J is TRBJ2-3, with 9 positions matching TRBD2. The CDR3 has 14 amino acids. The germline V gene encodes CDR1 MDHEN and CDR2 SYDVKM. V was pared by 2 bases and J by 7 bases, with 4 bases of the junction left unmatched. The CDR3 here is CASSLAAGGYTQYF. CDR3 nucleotides: TGTGCCAGCAGTTTAGCGGCGGGGGGGTATACGCAGTATTTT.

This clonotype was picked up a small number of times. The V gene is TRBV9, the J gene TRBJ2-3; TRBD1 matches at 9 bases. Unmatched junction bases numbered 4, after V lost 4 bases and J lost 4 bases. Germline V gives CDR1 SGDLS, CDR2 YYNGEE. The CDR3 is made up of 14 amino acids. The CDR3 spells CASSIQGAPDTQYF. CDR3 sequence (DNA): TGTGCCAGCAGCATACAGGGGGCCCCAGATACGCAGTATTTT.

The chain employs TRBV12-3 or TRBV12-4 and TRBJ2-7; D possibly uses TRBD1 or TRBD2 (6 bases each). V shed 5 bases and J shed 4 bases, with 18 bases lying between them. This CDR3 is built from 15 residues. The CDR3: CASSIGSQGTYEQYF. The CDR3 region has the DNA TGTGCCAGCAGTATCGGGTCCCAGGGGACTTACGAGCAGTACTTC.

This clonotype was recorded a few times. The rearrangement links TRBV18 to TRBJ2-2; TRBD1 matches at 10 bases. With V trimmed by 0 bases and J by 3 bases, 4 bases remained unmatched. Germline CDR1 reads KGHSH; CDR2 reads LQKENI. The CDR3 contains 17 residues. The CDR3 region has the DNA TGTGCCAGCTCACCACCGGGACAGGGGTCGGACACCGGGGAGCTGTTTTTT. Translated: CASSPPGQGSDTGELFF. Looking up the rest from reference TRBV18 and TRBJ2-2 gives the full variable domain: NAGVMQNPRHLVRRRGQEARLRCSPMKGHSHVYWYRQLPEEGLKFMVYLQKENIIDESGMPKERFSAEFPKEGPSILRIQQVVRGDSAAYFCASSPPGQGSDTGELFFGEGSRLTVL.

This clonotype was observed a handful of times. This chain connects TRBV19 to TRBJ1-2; D remains unclear. CDR3 length: 16 amino acids. Germline V gene data show CDR1 as LNHDA and CDR2 as SQIVND (reference sequence). V lost 0 bases to trimming and J lost 6 bases, with 17 bases between them. Here the CDR3 DNA reads TGTGCCAGTAGTATAGATAGACGCGGAGTGGTGGATGGCTACACCTTC. It yields the protein CASSIDRRGVVDGYTF.

In this sample, this clonotype turned up many times. The chain has TRBV5-5 and TRBJ1-1; D is perhaps TRBD1 (5 bases). Germline-derived CDR1 and CDR2 are SGHKS and YYEKEE (reference sequence). Trimming cost V 5 bases and J 11 bases, with 22 bases left between them. The CDR3 sequence is 14 residues long. Here the CDR3 DNA reads TGTGCCAGCAGGTCGATTAGGGGAGGAGTACGCGCTTTCTTT. Protein sequence: CASRSIRGGVRAFF.

This clonotype has a count of ten or more. This chain uses TRBV5-1 with TRBJ1-2; unclear D gene. The germline V gene has CDR1 SGHRS and CDR2 YFSETQ. Trimming pared 0 bases from V and 4 bases from J, leaving 7 bases between. This CDR3 contains 13 residues. The CDR3 region is CASSLDSGYGYTF. In nucleotides, the CDR3 is TGCGCCAGCAGCTTGGACAGCGGCTATGGCTACACCTTC.

This clonotype was found many times. CDR3 DNA: TGCAGCGTGGAGGTGACAGCCGGGGAGCTGTTTTTT. Protein sequence: CSVEVTAGELFF. The gene calls are TRBV29-1 and TRBJ2-2, with D perhaps matching TRBD1 or TRBD2 (5 bases each). CDR3 size: 12 residues. Looked up from germline, CDR1 is SQVTM and CDR2 is ANQGSEA. Trimming took off 6 bases at V and 6 bases at J, with 11 bases between the two ends.

The V call is TRBV3-1, the J call TRBJ1-6; D is possibly TRBD1 (5 bases). Trimming removed 4 bases from V and 8 bases from J, with 15 bases in between. CDR1 is LGHDT and CDR2 is YNNKEL in the germline V gene (reference sequence). This CDR3 is 15 amino acids long. The CDR3 sequence is CASSLGTGRDSPLHF. The CDR3 DNA follows: TGTGCCAGCAGCCTAGGGACCGGTCGGGATTCACCCCTCCACTTT. Together with reference TRBV3-1 and TRBJ1-6, the CDR3 gives the full variable domain: DTAVSQTPKYLVTQMGNDKSIKCEQNLGHDTMYWYKQDSKKFLKIMFSYNNKELIINETVPNRFSPKSPDKAHLNLHINSLELGDSAVYFCASSLGTGRDSPLHFGNGTRLTVT.

This clonotype turned up a few times. The chain links TRBV20-1 to TRBJ2-3, with 7 bases matching TRBD1. Trimming took 7 bases from V and 2 from J; bases not matched to a gene: 9. From germline, CDR1 is DFQATT and CDR2 SNEGSKA (reference sequence). The CDR3 covers 14 residues. The CDR3, as DNA: TGCAGTGGGGATACAGGGGCGGACACAGATACGCAGTATTTT. Encoded protein: CSGDTGADTDTQYF.

The sample holds a few counts of this clonotype. This chain uses TRBV2 with TRBJ1-5; D possibly corresponds to TRBD1 (5 bases). The V and J ends lost 7 bases and 5 bases respectively, with 12 bases between them. There are 13 residues in the CDR3. CDR1 is SNHLY, CDR2 FYNNEI, per germline. The CDR3 bases are TGTGCCAGCACCCCGGACACTCATCAGCCCCAGCATTTT. As protein: CASTPDTHQPQHF.

There are a few counts of this clonotype. The V call is TRBV28, the J call TRBJ2-1; no clear D gene. Trimming cost V 5 bases and J 7 bases, with 9 bases left between them. CDR3 size: 12 residues. The germline V gene has CDR1 MDHEN and CDR2 SYDVKM. CDR3 nucleotide sequence: TGTGCCAGCAGTCCAAGGCGGAATGAGCAGTTCTTC. It codes for CASSPRRNEQFF.

The chain carries TRBV19 and TRBJ2-3; D gene unclear. The CDR3 totals 11 residues. V gave up 5 bases and J gave up 2 bases, with 2 bases separating them. Germline-derived CDR1 and CDR2 are LNHDA and SQIVND (reference sequence). The CDR3 coding sequence is TGTGCCAGTAGTGACACAGATACGCAGTATTTT. It encodes CASSDTDTQYF.

The chain recombines TRBV5-1 with TRBJ2-2; a weak D match, TRBD2 (6 bases). Trimming removed 1 base from V and 5 bases from J, with 9 bases in between. CDR1 is SGHRS, CDR2 YFSETQ, per germline. The CDR3 totals 14 residues. The chain's CDR3 is CASSLIRGTGELFF. The CDR3 coding sequence is TGCGCCAGCAGCTTGATCCGGGGGACCGGGGAGCTGTTTTTT. Supplemented by reference TRBV5-1 and TRBJ2-2, the full variable domain reads KAGVTQTPRYLIKTRGQQVTLSCSPISGHRSVSWYQQTPGQGLQFLFEYFSETQRNKGNFPGRFSGRQFSNSRSEMNVSTLELGDSALYLCASSLIRGTGELFFGEGSRLTVL.

Many counts were recorded for this clonotype. The rearrangement links TRBV5-1 to TRBJ1-2; 7 bases are a match to TRBD1. Germline V gene lookup returns CDR1 SGHRS and CDR2 YFSETQ. This CDR3 spans 15 amino acids. Germline trimming cut 5 bases from V and 3 bases from J; bases unmatched to any gene: 10. DNA for the CDR3: TGCGCCAGCAGGCAGGGACAGCCCCTCGACTATGGCTACACCTTC. Residues: CASRQGQPLDYGYTF.

This clonotype appeared a few times. The CDR3 loop reads CASSPPTSTDTQYF. In DNA, the CDR3 is TGTGCCAGCAGCCCCCCGACTAGCACAGATACGCAGTATTTT. This rearrangement joins TRBV25-1 to TRBJ2-3; no clear D gene. CDR3 length: 14 residues. CDR1 MGHDK and CDR2 SYGVNS come from the germline V gene. The V and J ends lost 6 bases and 0 bases respectively, with 10 bases between them.

This clonotype was detected only a few times. The V gene is TRBV12-3 or TRBV12-4, the J gene TRBJ2-1; 8 bases map to TRBD1. The CDR3 totals 15 residues. J gave up 3 bases and V 5 bases, and 6 bases lay outside the gene matches. The CDR3 reads CASSPPGQGYNEQFF. DNA of the CDR3: TGTGCCAGCAGTCCACCTGGACAGGGCTACAATGAGCAGTTCTTC.